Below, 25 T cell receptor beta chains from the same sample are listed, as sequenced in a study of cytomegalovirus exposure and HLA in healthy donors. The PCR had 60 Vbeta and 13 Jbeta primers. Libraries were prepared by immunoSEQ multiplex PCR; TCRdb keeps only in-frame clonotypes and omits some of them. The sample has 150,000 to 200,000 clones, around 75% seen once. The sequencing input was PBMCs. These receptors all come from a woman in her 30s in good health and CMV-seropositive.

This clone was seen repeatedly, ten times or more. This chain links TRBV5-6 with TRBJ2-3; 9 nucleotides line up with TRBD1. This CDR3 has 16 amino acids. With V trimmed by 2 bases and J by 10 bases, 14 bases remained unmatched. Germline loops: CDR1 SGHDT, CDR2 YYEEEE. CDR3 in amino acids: CASSFGTGRVVAAQYF. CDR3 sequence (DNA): TGTGCCAGCAGCTTCGGGACAGGGAGAGTCGTCGCCGCGCAGTATTTT.

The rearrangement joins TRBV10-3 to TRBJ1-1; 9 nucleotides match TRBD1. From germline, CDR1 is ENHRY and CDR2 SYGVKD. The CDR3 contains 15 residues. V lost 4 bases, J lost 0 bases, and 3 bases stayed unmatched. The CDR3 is CAISAGQGVNTEAFF. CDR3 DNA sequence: TGTGCCATCAGTGCGGGACAGGGCGTGAACACTGAAGCTTTCTTT.

The CDR3 DNA follows: TGTGCCAGCAGCCAAGTCCGACAGGGGGCTGATGGGGCTTTCTTT. It specifies CASSQVRQGADGAFF. The rearrangement joins TRBV14 to TRBJ1-1; TRBD1 aligns across 10 bases. From germline, CDR1 is SGHDN and CDR2 FVKESK. V lost 1 base to trimming and J lost 11 bases; unmatched junction nucleotides: 10. The CDR3 runs 15 residues.

CDR3 bases: TGTGCCAGCAGTCCGGGTTCCTTGGGGGCCAACGTCCTGACTTTC. It codes for CASSPGSLGANVLTF. This chain joins TRBV9 and TRBJ2-6, with no clear D. The V gene lost 5 bases and the J gene lost 4 bases, with 13 bases spanning the gap. Germline lookup yields CDR1 SGDLS and CDR2 YYNGEE. CDR3 length equals 15 residues.

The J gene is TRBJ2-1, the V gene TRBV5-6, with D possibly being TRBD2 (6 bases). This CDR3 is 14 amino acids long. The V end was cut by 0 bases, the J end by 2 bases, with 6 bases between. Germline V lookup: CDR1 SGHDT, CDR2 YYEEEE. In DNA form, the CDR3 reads TGTGCCAGCAGCTTGGGGGGGGCCTACAATGAGCAGTTCTTC. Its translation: CASSLGGAYNEQFF. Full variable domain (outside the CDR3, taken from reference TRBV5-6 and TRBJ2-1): DAGVTQSPTHLIKTRGQQVTLRCSPKSGHDTVSWYQQALGQGPQFIFQYYEEEERQRGNFPDRFSGHQFPNYSSELNVNALLLGDSALYLCASSLGGAYNEQFFGPGTRLTVL.

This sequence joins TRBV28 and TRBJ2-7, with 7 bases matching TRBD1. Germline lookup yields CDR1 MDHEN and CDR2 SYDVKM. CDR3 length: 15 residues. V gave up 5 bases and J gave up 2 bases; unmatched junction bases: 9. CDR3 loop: CASSMRTGAPYEQYF. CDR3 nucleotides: TGTGCCAGCAGTATGAGGACAGGCGCCCCCTACGAGCAGTACTTC.

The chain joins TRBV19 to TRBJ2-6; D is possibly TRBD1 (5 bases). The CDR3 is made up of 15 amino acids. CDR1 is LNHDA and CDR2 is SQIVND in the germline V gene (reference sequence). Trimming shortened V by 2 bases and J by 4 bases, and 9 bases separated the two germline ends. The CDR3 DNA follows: TGTGCCAGTAGTATACAGGGATTCGGGGCCAACGTCCTGACTTTC. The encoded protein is CASSIQGFGANVLTF.

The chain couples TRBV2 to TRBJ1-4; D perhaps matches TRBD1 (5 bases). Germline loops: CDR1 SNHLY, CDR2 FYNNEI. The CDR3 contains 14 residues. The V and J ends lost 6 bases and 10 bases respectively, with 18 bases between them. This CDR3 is CASRDTPGRGKLFF. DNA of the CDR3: TGTGCCAGCAGGGACACCCCTGGGAGGGGAAAACTGTTTTTT.

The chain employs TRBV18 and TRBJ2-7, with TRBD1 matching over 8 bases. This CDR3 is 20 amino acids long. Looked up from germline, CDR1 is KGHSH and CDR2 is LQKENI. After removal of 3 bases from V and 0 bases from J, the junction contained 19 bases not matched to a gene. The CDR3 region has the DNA TGTGCCAGCTCACCCCCTGATCCGGGACAGGTAATCTTAAGCTCCTACGAGCAGTACTTC. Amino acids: CASSPPDPGQVILSSYEQYF.

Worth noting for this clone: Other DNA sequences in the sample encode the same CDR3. The CDR3 loop reads CASSSGLAGEQFF. In nucleotides, the CDR3 is TGCGCCAGCAGCTCCGGACTAGCGGGTGAGCAGTTCTTC. The chain has TRBV5-1 and TRBJ2-1, with 11 nucleotides matching TRBD2. Germline CDR1 and CDR2: SGHRS and YFSETQ. The CDR3 contains 13 residues. The V and J ends lost 3 bases and 9 bases, in that order; junction bases with no gene match: 2.

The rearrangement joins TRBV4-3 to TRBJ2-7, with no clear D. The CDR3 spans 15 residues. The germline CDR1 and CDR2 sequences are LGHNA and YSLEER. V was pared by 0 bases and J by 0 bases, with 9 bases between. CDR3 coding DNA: TGCGCCAGCAGCCAAGATTATAGGAGCTCCTACGAGCAGTACTTC. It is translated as CASSQDYRSSYEQYF.

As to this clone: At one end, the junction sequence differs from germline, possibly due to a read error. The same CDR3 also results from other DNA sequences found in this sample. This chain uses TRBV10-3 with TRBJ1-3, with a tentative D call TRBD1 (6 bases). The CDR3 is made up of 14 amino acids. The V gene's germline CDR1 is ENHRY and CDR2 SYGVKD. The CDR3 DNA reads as TGTGCCATCAGTGAGCAGGGGTCTGGAAACACCATATACTTT. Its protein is CAISEQGSGNTIYF.

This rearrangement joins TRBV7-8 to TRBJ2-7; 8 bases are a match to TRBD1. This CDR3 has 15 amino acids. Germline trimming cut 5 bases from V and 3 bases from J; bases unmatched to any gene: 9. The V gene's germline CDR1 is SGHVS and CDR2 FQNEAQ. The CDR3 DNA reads TGTGCCAGCAGCCAAGACAGGGGAACTCTCTACGAGCAGTACTTC. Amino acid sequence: CASSQDRGTLYEQYF.

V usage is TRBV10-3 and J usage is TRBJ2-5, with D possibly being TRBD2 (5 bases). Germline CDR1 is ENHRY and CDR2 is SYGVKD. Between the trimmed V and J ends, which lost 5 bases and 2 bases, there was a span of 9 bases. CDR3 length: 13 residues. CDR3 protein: CAISRTGQETQYF. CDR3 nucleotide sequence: TGTGCCATCAGTCGGACTGGGCAAGAGACCCAGTACTTC.

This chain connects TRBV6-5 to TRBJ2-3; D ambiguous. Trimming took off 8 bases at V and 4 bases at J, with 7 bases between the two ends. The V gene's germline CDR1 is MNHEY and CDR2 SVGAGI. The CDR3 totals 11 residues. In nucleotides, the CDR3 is TGTGCCAGCGTCCGCGCAGATACGCAGTATTTT. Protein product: CASVRADTQYF.

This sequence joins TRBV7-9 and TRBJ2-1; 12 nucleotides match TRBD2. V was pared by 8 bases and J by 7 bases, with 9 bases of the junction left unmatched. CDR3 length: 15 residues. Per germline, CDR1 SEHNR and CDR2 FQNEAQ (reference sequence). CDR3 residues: CASHRTSGKGNEQFF. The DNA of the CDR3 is TGTGCCAGCCACAGGACTAGCGGGAAGGGGAATGAGCAGTTCTTC. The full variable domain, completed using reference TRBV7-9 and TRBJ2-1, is DTGVSQNPRHKITKRGQNVTFRCDPISEHNRLYWYRQTLGQGPEFLTYFQNEAQLEKSRLLSDRFSAERPKGSFSTLEIQRTEQGDSAMYLCASHRTSGKGNEQFFGPGTRLTVL.

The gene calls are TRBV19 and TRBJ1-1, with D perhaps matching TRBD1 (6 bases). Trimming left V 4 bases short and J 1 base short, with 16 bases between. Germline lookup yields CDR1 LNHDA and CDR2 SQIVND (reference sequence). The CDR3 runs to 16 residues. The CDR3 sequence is CASSSRGAGPNTEAFF. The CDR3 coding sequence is TGTGCCAGTAGTAGTCGGGGGGCAGGACCGAACACTGAAGCTTTCTTT.

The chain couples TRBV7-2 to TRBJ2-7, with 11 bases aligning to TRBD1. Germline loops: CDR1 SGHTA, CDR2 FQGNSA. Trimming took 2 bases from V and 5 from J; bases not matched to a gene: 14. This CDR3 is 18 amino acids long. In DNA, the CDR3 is TGTGCCAGCAGCTTACCCAAGGGACAGGGGGTTACTCTTGACGAGCAGTACTTC. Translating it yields CASSLPKGQGVTLDEQYF.

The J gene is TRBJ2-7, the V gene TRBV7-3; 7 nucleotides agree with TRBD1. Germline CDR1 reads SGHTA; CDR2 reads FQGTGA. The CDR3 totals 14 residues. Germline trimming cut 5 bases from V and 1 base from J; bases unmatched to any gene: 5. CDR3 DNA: TGTGCCAGCAGCATTACAGGGGCATCCTACGAGCAGTACTTC. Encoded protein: CASSITGASYEQYF.

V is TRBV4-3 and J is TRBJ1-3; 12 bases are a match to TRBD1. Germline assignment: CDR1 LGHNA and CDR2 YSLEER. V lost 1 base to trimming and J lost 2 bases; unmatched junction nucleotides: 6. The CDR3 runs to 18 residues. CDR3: CASSQAPGQGAPGNTIYF. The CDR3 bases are TGCGCCAGCAGCCAAGCCCCGGGACAGGGGGCGCCTGGAAACACCATATATTTT.

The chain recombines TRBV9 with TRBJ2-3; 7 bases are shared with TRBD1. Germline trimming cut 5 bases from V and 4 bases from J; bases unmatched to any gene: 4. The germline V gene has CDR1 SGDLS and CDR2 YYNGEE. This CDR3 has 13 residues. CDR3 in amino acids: CASREGGADTQYF. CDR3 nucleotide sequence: TGTGCCAGCAGGGAAGGGGGCGCAGATACGCAGTATTTT.

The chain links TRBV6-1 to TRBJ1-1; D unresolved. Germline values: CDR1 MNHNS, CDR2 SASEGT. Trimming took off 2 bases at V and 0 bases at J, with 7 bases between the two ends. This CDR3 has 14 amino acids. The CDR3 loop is CASSEWGVNTEAFF. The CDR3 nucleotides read TGTGCCAGCAGTGAATGGGGAGTGAACACTGAAGCTTTCTTT.

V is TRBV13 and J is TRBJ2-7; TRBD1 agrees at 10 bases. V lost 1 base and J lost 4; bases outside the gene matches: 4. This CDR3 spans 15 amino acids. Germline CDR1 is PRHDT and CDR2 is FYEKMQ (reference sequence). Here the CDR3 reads CASSLAGQGRYEQYF. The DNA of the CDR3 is TGTGCCAGCAGCTTAGCGGGACAGGGGCGATACGAGCAGTACTTC.

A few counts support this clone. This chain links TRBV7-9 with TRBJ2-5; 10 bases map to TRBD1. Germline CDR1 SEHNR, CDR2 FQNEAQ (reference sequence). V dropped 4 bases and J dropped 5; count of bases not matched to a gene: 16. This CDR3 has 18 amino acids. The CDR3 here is CASSSPDGDRGTVETQYF. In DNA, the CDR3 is TGTGCCAGCAGCTCCCCCGACGGGGACAGGGGCACGGTGGAGACCCAGTACTTC.

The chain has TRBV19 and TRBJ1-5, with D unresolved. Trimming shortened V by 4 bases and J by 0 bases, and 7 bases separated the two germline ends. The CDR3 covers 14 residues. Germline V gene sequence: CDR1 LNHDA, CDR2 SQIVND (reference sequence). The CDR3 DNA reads TGTGCCAGTAGTAGGGCCCATAGCAATCAGCCCCAGCATTTT. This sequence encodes CASSRAHSNQPQHF.